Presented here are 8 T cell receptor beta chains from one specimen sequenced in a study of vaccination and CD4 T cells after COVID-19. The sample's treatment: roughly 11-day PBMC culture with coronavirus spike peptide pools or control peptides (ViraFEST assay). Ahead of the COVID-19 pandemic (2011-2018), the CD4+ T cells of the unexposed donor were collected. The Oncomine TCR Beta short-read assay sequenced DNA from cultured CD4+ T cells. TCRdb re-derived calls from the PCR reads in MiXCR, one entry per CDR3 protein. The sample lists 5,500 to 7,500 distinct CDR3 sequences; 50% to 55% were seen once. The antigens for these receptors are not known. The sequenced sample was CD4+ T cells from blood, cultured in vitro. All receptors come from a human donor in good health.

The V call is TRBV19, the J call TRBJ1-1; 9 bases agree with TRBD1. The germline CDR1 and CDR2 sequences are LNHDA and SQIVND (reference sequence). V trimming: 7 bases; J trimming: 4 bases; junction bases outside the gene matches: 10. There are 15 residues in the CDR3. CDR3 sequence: CASIPPGQGGTEAFF. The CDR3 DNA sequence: TGTGCCAGTATTCCGCCGGGACAGGGAGGCACTGAAGCTTTCTTT. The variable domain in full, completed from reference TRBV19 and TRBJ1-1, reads DGGITQSPKYLFRKEGQNVTLSCEQNLNHDAMYWYRQDPGQGLRLIYYSQIVNDFQKGDIAEGYSVSREKKESFPLTVTSAQKNPTAFYLCASIPPGQGGTEAFFGQGTRLTVV.

CDR3 DNA: TGTGCCACCAGCAGAGACCGGGCATCCTACGAGCAGTACTTC. Its protein product is CATSRDRASYEQYF. This chain joins TRBV15 and TRBJ2-7, with no clear D. The CDR3 is 14 amino acids. CDR1 and CDR2 (germline): LNHNV, YYDKDF (reference sequence). With 0 bases removed from V and 1 base from J, the gap between germline ends came to 7 bases.

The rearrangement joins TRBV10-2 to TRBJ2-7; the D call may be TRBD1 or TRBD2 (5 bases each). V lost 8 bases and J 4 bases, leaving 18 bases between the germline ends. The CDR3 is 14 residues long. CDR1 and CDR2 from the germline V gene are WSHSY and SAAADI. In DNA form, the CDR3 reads TGCGCCAGCGGACGTACCGGGACCGAGTACGAGCAGTACTTC. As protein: CASGRTGTEYEQYF.

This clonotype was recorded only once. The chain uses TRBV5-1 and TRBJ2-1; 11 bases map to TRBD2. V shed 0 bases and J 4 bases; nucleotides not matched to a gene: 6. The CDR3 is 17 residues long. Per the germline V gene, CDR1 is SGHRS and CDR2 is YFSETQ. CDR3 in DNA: TGCGCCAGCAGCTTGGGAATGAGACTAGCGGGGTACAATGAGCAGTTCTTC. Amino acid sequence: CASSLGMRLAGYNEQFF.

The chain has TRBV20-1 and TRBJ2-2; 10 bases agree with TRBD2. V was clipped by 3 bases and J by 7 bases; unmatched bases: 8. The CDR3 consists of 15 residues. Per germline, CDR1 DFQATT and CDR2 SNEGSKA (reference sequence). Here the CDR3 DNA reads TGCAGTGCTAGTGGTCTAGCGGGAGTGAGCGGGGAGCTGTTTTTT. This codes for CSASGLAGVSGELFF.

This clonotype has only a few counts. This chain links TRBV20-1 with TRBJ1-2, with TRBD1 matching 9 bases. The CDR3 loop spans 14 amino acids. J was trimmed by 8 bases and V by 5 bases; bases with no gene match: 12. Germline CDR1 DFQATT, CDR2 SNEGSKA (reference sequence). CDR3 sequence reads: CSAARDRDVGGYTF. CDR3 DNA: TGCAGTGCTGCCCGGGACAGGGATGTCGGAGGCTACACCTTC.

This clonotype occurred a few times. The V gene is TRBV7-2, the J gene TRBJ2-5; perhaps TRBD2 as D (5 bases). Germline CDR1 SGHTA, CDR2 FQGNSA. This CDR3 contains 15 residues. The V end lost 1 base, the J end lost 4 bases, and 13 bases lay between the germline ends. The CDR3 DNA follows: TGTGCCAGCAGCTTAGTCGCCGGGAACGGAGAGACCCAGTACTTC. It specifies CASSLVAGNGETQYF.

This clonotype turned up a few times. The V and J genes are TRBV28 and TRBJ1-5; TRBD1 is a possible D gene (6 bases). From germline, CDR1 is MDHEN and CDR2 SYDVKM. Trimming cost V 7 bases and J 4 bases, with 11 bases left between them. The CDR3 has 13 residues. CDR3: CASNWGQNQPQHF. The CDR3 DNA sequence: TGTGCCAGCAATTGGGGGCAAAATCAGCCCCAGCATTTT.